The rows below give T cell receptor beta chains drawn from one sample of a study of siplizumab effects on memory and regulatory T cells. Produced via immunoSEQ multiplex PCR; TCRdb's table is partial and in-frame only. The sample includes roughly 100,000 clones, over 85% seen only once; the top ten take 0.62%. Input material: Tregs sorted from blood. The receptors originated from a human donor in good health. Both conserved end residues are part of each CDR3. D genes are given only for firm matches. Clone size is not always given. Where it is, it says once, few, many or a class for expanded clones.

D	V	size	J	CDR3	DNA
.	TRBV2	.	TRBJ2-1	CASSTGTMSHEQFF	TGTGCCAGCAGTACCGGGACCATGAGCCATGAGCAGTTCTTC
.	TRBV18	.	TRBJ2-2	CASSRWGANTGELFF	TGTGCCAGCTCACGATGGGGGGCGAACACCGGGGAGCTGTTTTTT
.	TRBV2	.	TRBJ1-1	CASSPPPVRTEAFF	TGTGCCAGCAGCCCCCCGCCCGTGCGGACTGAAGCTTTCTTT
.	TRBV18	.	TRBJ1-1	CASSPTIRTVPLEAFF	TGTGCCAGCTCACCTACTATAAGGACAGTTCCTTTAGAAGCTTTCTTT
.	TRBV19	.	TRBJ2-1	CASSRDGSYNEQFF	TGTGCCAGTAGTCGGGACGGCTCCTACAATGAGCAGTTCTTC
.	TRBV7-8	.	TRBJ1-2	CASSIDRSNYGYTF	TGTGCCAGCAGCATAGACAGAAGCAACTATGGCTACACCTTC
.	TRBV29-1	.	TRBJ2-1	CSAILLAESYNEQFF	TGCAGCGCTATTCTACTAGCAGAATCCTACAATGAGCAGTTCTTC
TRBD1	TRBV11-1	.	TRBJ1-2	CASSLGGQGRAGYTF	TGTGCCAGCAGCTTAGGGGGACAGGGACGAGCTGGCTACACCTTC
.	TRBV9	.	TRBJ1-3	CASSAQGVSGNTIYF	TGTGCCAGCAGCGCACAGGGAGTCTCTGGAAACACCATATATTTT
.	TRBV5-1	.	TRBJ1-2	CASSFDYGYTF	TGCGCCAGCAGCTTTGACTATGGCTACACCTTC
TRBD1	TRBV6-1	.	TRBJ1-5	CASKTGRSNQPQHF	TGTGCCAGTAAGACAGGGCGCAGCAATCAGCCCCAGCATTTT
TRBD1	TRBV5-1	.	TRBJ1-1	CASSPGQGRTEAFF	TGCGCCAGCAGCCCGGGACAGGGGAGGACTGAAGCTTTCTTT
TRBD1	TRBV6-1	.	TRBJ2-7	CASKHRGLSYEQYF	TGTGCCAGCAAGCACAGGGGGCTTTCCTACGAGCAGTACTTC
TRBD1	TRBV7-9	.	TRBJ1-1	CASSLQGANVAFF	TGTGCCAGCAGCTTGCAGGGGGCTAACGTGGCTTTCTTT
.	TRBV19	.	TRBJ1-1	CASSIDRGGETEAFF	TGTGCCAGTAGTATAGATAGAGGGGGGGAAACTGAAGCTTTCTTT
.	TRBV6-6	.	TRBJ2-5	CASSYSDSRETQYF	TGTGCCAGCAGTTACTCGGACTCGAGAGAGACCCAGTACTTC
.	TRBV5-1	.	TRBJ2-5	CASSLGTEETQYF	TGCGCCAGCAGCTTGGGTACAGAGGAGACCCAGTACTTC
.	TRBV7-8	.	TRBJ2-7	CASSRYRDRNEQYF	TGTGCCAGCAGCCGATACAGGGACCGCAACGAGCAGTACTTC
.	TRBV5-1	.	TRBJ1-4	CASSLFPDREKLFF	TGCGCCAGCAGCTTGTTTCCAGATAGAGAAAAACTGTTTTTT
.	TRBV18	once	TRBJ2-5	CASSPSSTNQETQYF	TGTGCCAGCTCACCCTCTTCGACTAACCAAGAGACCCAGTACTTC